The 5 T cell receptor beta chains in this list originate from one sample, sequenced in a study of cytomegalovirus exposure and HLA in healthy donors. With 60 Vbeta and 13 Jbeta primers, the PCR was carried out. The protocol was immunoSEQ multiplex PCR, while the TCRdb copy is restricted to in-frame clones and leaves out a portion. The sample carries about 130,000 clones, more than 70% recorded once. Input material: PBMCs. Receptors originate from a woman aged 25-40 years in good health and CMV-seropositive.

The CDR3 is CASSSTGGNQPQHF. CDR3 coding DNA: TGTGCCAGTAGTAGTACGGGAGGGAATCAGCCCCAGCATTTT. This sequence joins TRBV19 and TRBJ1-5; D unresolved. V was clipped by 4 bases and J by 4 bases, with 11 bases between them. This CDR3 has 14 amino acids. Looked up from germline, CDR1 is LNHDA and CDR2 is SQIVND (reference sequence).

V and J are TRBV2 and TRBJ2-2; the D gene is possibly TRBD1 (5 bases). Trimming stripped 6 bases from V and 5 bases from J, with 10 bases between. Germline CDR1 reads SNHLY; CDR2 reads FYNNEI. The CDR3 sequence is 13 residues long. The CDR3 DNA is TGTGCCAGCAGCCAGGGTTTAACCGGGGAGCTGTTTTTT. Residues: CASSQGLTGELFF.

The V gene is TRBV4-2, the J gene TRBJ2-2; 9 bases line up with TRBD2. The germline V gene has CDR1 LGHNA and CDR2 YNFKEQ. The CDR3 is 18 amino acids. V shed 3 bases and J 3 bases; nucleotides not matched to a gene: 11. The CDR3 DNA reads as TGTGCCAGCAGCCAGGGGGTAATTGCGGGGGGGGACACCGGGGAGCTGTTTTTT. It yields the protein CASSQGVIAGGDTGELFF.

CDR3 in amino acids: CSANSGPGPYGYTF. The CDR3 DNA reads as TGCAGCGCGAACTCAGGGCCCGGGCCTTATGGCTACACCTTC. This chain joins TRBV29-1 and TRBJ1-2; TRBD1 is a possible D gene (5 bases). Trimming left V 7 bases short and J 5 bases short, with 20 bases between. Germline assignment: CDR1 SQVTM and CDR2 ANQGSEA. This CDR3 is built from 14 residues. Complete variable domain (other parts from reference TRBV29-1 and TRBJ1-2): SAVISQKPSRDICQRGTSLTIQCQVDSQVTMMFWYRQQPGQSLTLIATANQGSEATYESGFVIDKFPISRPNLTFSTLTVSNMSPEDSSIYLCSANSGPGPYGYTFGSGTRLTVV.

The chain uses TRBV5-4 and TRBJ2-7; D is ambiguous. Trimming removed 0 bases from V and 0 bases from J, with 7 bases in between. Germline V lookup: CDR1 SGHNT, CDR2 YYREEE (reference sequence). The length of the CDR3 is 14 residues. The CDR3 DNA reads as TGTGCCAGCAGCTTGGGGGCCGTCTCCTACGAGCAGTACTTC. It is translated as CASSLGAVSYEQYF.